Below, 25 T cell receptor beta chains from the same sample are listed, as sequenced in a study of blood T cell repertoires in COVID-19. Measured with immunoSEQ multiplex PCR; TCRdb has only the in-frame clones, and not every one. The profile shows some 200,000 clones, approximately 78% of them singletons. Material for sequencing was peripheral blood. Receptors originate from a woman in her seventies with COVID-19, enrolled during active disease.

The V and J genes are TRBV6-2 or TRBV6-3 and TRBJ1-5; 9 nucleotides match TRBD1. CDR1 is MNHEY and CDR2 is SVGEGT in the germline V gene. This CDR3 is 16 amino acids long. The trim removed 5 bases at V and 4 bases at J, leaving 9 bases unmatched. Written as DNA, the CDR3 is TGTGCCAGCAGTAGAACCGGGACAGGGTTTAATCAGCCCCAGCATTTT. Amino acids: CASSRTGTGFNQPQHF.

In its sample, this clone was seen a few times. V gene TRBV19 combines with J gene TRBJ2-7; 7 bases map to TRBD1. CDR1 is LNHDA, CDR2 SQIVND, per germline (reference sequence). The CDR3 contains 15 residues. V shed 3 bases and J 2 bases; nucleotides not matched to a gene: 7. CDR3 residues: CASSIQDRNAYEQYF. CDR3 sequence (DNA): TGTGCCAGTAGTATTCAGGACAGGAATGCCTACGAGCAGTACTTC. Complete variable domain (other parts from reference TRBV19 and TRBJ2-7): DGGITQSPKYLFRKEGQNVTLSCEQNLNHDAMYWYRQDPGQGLRLIYYSQIVNDFQKGDIAEGYSVSREKKESFPLTVTSAQKNPTAFYLCASSIQDRNAYEQYFGPGTRLTVT.

This chain links TRBV6-6 with TRBJ2-1; 7 nucleotides match TRBD2. The trim removed 7 bases at V and 6 bases at J, leaving 6 bases unmatched. Germline assignment: CDR1 MNHNY and CDR2 SVGAGI (reference sequence). This CDR3 has 13 residues. CDR3: CASTRLASNEQFF. The CDR3 nucleotides read TGTGCCAGCACTCGACTAGCATCCAATGAGCAGTTCTTC.

V and J are TRBV5-4 and TRBJ2-2; TRBD2 agrees at 10 bases. The CDR3 runs 17 residues. J gave up 2 bases and V 4 bases, and 8 bases lay outside the gene matches. CDR1 and CDR2 (germline): SGHNT, YYREEE (reference sequence). For the CDR3, the DNA is TGTGCCAGCAGCCCAAGCGGGAGGGCCCTAAACACCGGGGAGCTGTTTTTT. Residues: CASSPSGRALNTGELFF.

This clone was picked up one time. The CDR3 DNA is TGTGCCAGCAGTTTAGGGAGGGGCAATCAGCCCCAGCATTTT. Translating it yields CASSLGRGNQPQHF. This chain connects TRBV28 to TRBJ1-5; D gene uncertain. Germline values: CDR1 MDHEN, CDR2 SYDVKM. The CDR3 extends over 14 amino acids. The ends were cut back, 2 bases at V and 2 bases at J, with 7 bases in the middle.

V and J are TRBV27 and TRBJ2-1, with D possibly being TRBD2 (5 bases). The V gene's germline CDR1 is MNHEY and CDR2 SMNVEV (reference sequence). The CDR3 totals 19 residues. The ends were cut back, 2 bases at V and 0 bases at J, with 20 bases in the middle. The CDR3 loop reads CASSLMTPRGEASYNEQFF. CDR3 nucleotides: TGTGCCAGCAGTTTAATGACTCCCCGGGGAGAAGCCTCCTACAATGAGCAGTTCTTC.

The chain joins TRBV11-1 to TRBJ2-1; no clear D. V lost 6 bases, J lost 11 bases, and 14 bases lay in between. CDR1 and CDR2 (germline): SGHAT, FQDESV (reference sequence). This CDR3 region has 12 residues. The CDR3 protein is CASSKRDEQQFF. The CDR3 DNA is TGTGCCAGCAGTAAGCGCGACGAACAGCAGTTCTTC.

The V and J genes are TRBV30 and TRBJ1-1; TRBD1 agrees at 11 bases. V gave up 2 bases and J gave up 3 bases; unmatched junction bases: 11. This CDR3 is built from 17 residues. The V gene's germline CDR1 is GTSNPN and CDR2 SVGIG (reference sequence). This chain's CDR3 is CAWSWDRGIFADTEAFF. CDR3 coding DNA: TGTGCCTGGAGTTGGGACAGGGGGATTTTTGCCGACACTGAAGCTTTCTTT.

This clone was seen only a few times. The chain joins TRBV5-1 to TRBJ1-1, with 8 bases identical to TRBD1. CDR1 SGHRS and CDR2 YFSETQ come from the germline V gene. The CDR3 totals 15 residues. J gave up 0 bases and V 4 bases, and 5 bases lay outside the gene matches. The DNA of the CDR3 is TGCGCCAGCAGCCTACCGGGACAGGTGAACACTGAAGCTTTCTTT. Residues: CASSLPGQVNTEAFF.

This clone showed up just a few times. The chain carries TRBV11-2 and TRBJ2-2, with a weak D call TRBD2 (5 bases). V was trimmed by 1 base and J by 4 bases, leaving 10 bases between them. Germline values: CDR1 SGHAT, CDR2 FQNNGV. The CDR3 sequence is 15 residues long. CDR3: CASSLVGLGTGELFF. For the CDR3, the DNA is TGTGCCAGCAGCTTAGTAGGACTTGGCACCGGGGAGCTGTTTTTT.

CDR3 protein: CASSAIRDSLGELFF. In DNA form, the CDR3 reads TGTGCCAGTAGTGCTATCCGGGACAGCTTGGGGGAGCTGTTTTTT. This chain joins TRBV19 and TRBJ2-2, with 7 bases that match TRBD1. Germline V gene data show CDR1 as LNHDA and CDR2 as SQIVND (reference sequence). The CDR3 has 15 residues. V lost 5 bases to trimming and J lost 8 bases; unmatched junction nucleotides: 11.

J is TRBJ2-7 and V is TRBV10-3; 11 nucleotides match TRBD2. CDR3 size: 13 residues. Germline assignment: CDR1 ENHRY and CDR2 SYGVKD. V was clipped by 9 bases and J by 2 bases; unmatched bases: 3. In DNA, the CDR3 is TGTGCCATACTAGCGGGGGATACCTACGAGCAGTACTTC. This translates into CAILAGDTYEQYF.

This chain uses TRBV13 with TRBJ2-5, with a possible D match to TRBD1 (6 bases). The V and J ends lost 5 bases and 5 bases respectively, with 24 bases between them. Germline values: CDR1 PRHDT, CDR2 FYEKMQ (reference sequence). This CDR3 comprises 17 residues. Here the CDR3 DNA reads TGTGCCAGCAGCGTTAGACCACGGACGCCGAGGGGGGAGACCCAGTACTTC. It translates to CASSVRPRTPRGETQYF.

The chain combines TRBV3-1 (or the pseudogene TRBV3-2) with TRBJ2-5, with TRBD1 matching 7 bases. The CDR3 loop spans 13 amino acids. The ends lost 4 bases at V and 4 bases at J; junction bases unmatched: 3. Germline V lookup: CDR1 LGHDT, CDR2 YNNKEL (reference sequence). CDR3 in DNA: TGTGCCAGCAGCCCACGGACAGGAGAGACCCAGTACTTC. It codes for CASSPRTGETQYF.

This chain connects TRBV6-4 to TRBJ1-1; the match to TRBD1 covers 7 bases. Germline loops: CDR1 MRHNA, CDR2 SNTAGT. CDR3 length: 13 residues. J lost 3 bases, V lost 6 bases, and 4 bases had no gene match. CDR3 DNA: TGTGCCAGCAGGGTCAGGGGGGACACTGAAGCTTTCTTT. Amino acids: CASRVRGDTEAFF.

This clone was picked up a small number of times. The junction does not match germline at one end; this may be a read error. This chain joins TRBV3-1 (or the pseudogene TRBV3-2) and TRBJ2-2; 7 nucleotides line up with TRBD2. Germline-derived CDR1 and CDR2 are LGHDT and YNNKEL (reference sequence). There are 14 residues in the CDR3. The CDR3 DNA reads as TGTGCCAGCAGCGACGGGACTAACGGTGGTGGAGCTGTTTTT. Amino acid sequence: CASSDGTNGGGAVF.

This chain connects TRBV7-2 to TRBJ1-5; TRBD1 matches at 9 bases. The CDR3 length is 18 residues. Germline trimming cut 1 base from V and 6 bases from J; bases unmatched to any gene: 13. Germline lookup yields CDR1 SGHTA and CDR2 FQGNSA. The CDR3 DNA follows: TGTGCCAGCAGCTTAGATGTGACAGGGGGGTTAAAGGGTCAGCCCCAGCATTTT. Amino acids: CASSLDVTGGLKGQPQHF.

The V and J genes are TRBV21-1 and TRBJ2-1; the DNA was not compared with TRBD2, the D call given in the table. TRBV21-1 counts as a pseudogene. The CDR3 sequence is 20 residues long. The CDR3 DNA reads as TGTGCCAGCAGCTGGGGGAGGCGGGAGAGGTCCGTAGTATCCTACAATGAGCAGTTCTTC. Its translation: CASSWGRRERSVVSYNEQFF.

The chain uses TRBV6-2 or TRBV6-3 and TRBJ2-5; 10 bases line up with TRBD2. Per the germline V gene, CDR1 is MNHEY and CDR2 is SVGEGT. The V segment lost 7 bases and the J segment 5 bases; nucleotides outside the gene matches: 13. The CDR3 sequence is 16 residues long. CDR3 sequence (DNA): TGTGCCAGCACCCCGATGAGCGGGGGGGGCCAGGAGACCCAGTACTTC. It encodes CASTPMSGGGQETQYF.

The genes are TRBV7-2 and TRBJ1-2, with TRBD1 matching over 8 bases. Germline CDR1 and CDR2: SGHTA and FQGNSA. CDR3 length: 16 residues. The V segment lost 0 bases and the J segment 7 bases; nucleotides outside the gene matches: 10. In DNA, the CDR3 is TGTGCCAGCAGCTTAGCCCAAGGACGGACAGGGTTTGGCTACACCTTC. This translates into CASSLAQGRTGFGYTF.

The chain employs TRBV11-3 and TRBJ2-2, with 8 positions matching TRBD1. This CDR3 has 16 amino acids. From germline, CDR1 is SGHNT and CDR2 YENEEA. The trim removed 5 bases at V and 5 bases at J, leaving 10 bases unmatched. The CDR3 region has the DNA TGTGCCAGCAGCCCAGGGACAGGAGGTGGAACCGGGGAGCTGTTTTTT. Residues: CASSPGTGGGTGELFF.

As concerns this clone: Other DNA sequences of this sample code for an identical CDR3. The chain uses TRBV5-1 and TRBJ2-1; D is possibly TRBD2 (6 bases). CDR1 is SGHRS, CDR2 YFSETQ, per germline. V gave up 4 bases and J gave up 0 bases, with 11 bases separating them. The CDR3 is 15 residues long. In DNA, the CDR3 is TGCGCCAGCAGCCTGGGAGGAAGCTCCTACAATGAGCAGTTCTTC. Amino acids: CASSLGGSSYNEQFF.

The CDR3 DNA is TGTGCCAGCAGCTTGGGACTAGCGGGAGATGAGCAGTACTTC. Protein sequence: CASSLGLAGDEQYF. The rearrangement links TRBV11-2 to TRBJ2-7; the match to TRBD2 covers 14 bases. The CDR3 covers 14 residues. Germline CDR1 reads SGHAT; CDR2 reads FQNNGV. V was pared by 3 bases and J by 7 bases, with 2 bases of the junction left unmatched.

V is TRBV18 and J is TRBJ2-1, with 9 positions matching TRBD1. The CDR3 sequence is 17 residues long. In germline, CDR1 is KGHSH, CDR2 LQKENI. Trimming cost V 4 bases and J 0 bases; bases outside gene matches: 7. The CDR3 sequence is CASSRRQGENSYNEQFF. The CDR3 DNA is TGTGCCAGCTCACGGAGACAGGGGGAAAACTCCTACAATGAGCAGTTCTTC.

The chain combines TRBV7-6 with TRBJ1-1; weak D call: TRBD1 (5 bases). Trimming left V 0 bases short and J 2 bases short, with 10 bases between. This CDR3 has 15 amino acids. The V gene's germline CDR1 is SGHVS and CDR2 FNYEAQ. DNA for the CDR3: TGTGCCAGCAGCTTAGCCTTAGACAGTAACACTGAAGCTTTCTTT. Translated: CASSLALDSNTEAFF.